A selection of T cell receptor beta chains follows, all from one sample in a study of shared clonotypes between healthy human individuals. The data were produced by immunoSEQ multiplex PCR, yet TCRdb's version contains in-frame clones alone and is incomplete. The table has 2 million to 2.5 million clones, over 85% seen once. The sample was naive CD4+ T cells sorted from blood. The receptors originated from a man aged 18 to 29 in good health. CDR3s include the opening cysteine and the closing phenylalanine or tryptophan. A D gene is named only where the DNA matches it firmly. Where a row states a size, it is once, few, many or the class of an expanded clone; other rows omit it.

size: -; J: TRBJ1-1; V: TRBV10-2; D: -; CDR3: CASSEQGRTEAFF; DNA: TGCGCCAGCAGTGAGCAGGGGAGGACTGAAGCTTTCTTT
size: -; J: TRBJ2-5; V: TRBV25-1; D: -; CDR3: CASSEYEAALAIGETQYF; DNA: TGTGCCAGCAGTGAATATGAGGCGGCGCTAGCGATCGGAGAGACCCAGTACTTC
size: -; J: TRBJ2-3; V: TRBV5-6; D: -; CDR3: CASSLYHRANTQYF; DNA: TGTGCCAGCAGCTTGTATCACAGGGCAAATACGCAGTATTTT
size: -; J: TRBJ2-2; V: TRBV18; D: -; CDR3: CASATMAGTNTGELFF; DNA: TGTGCCAGCGCAACCATGGCGGGAACGAACACCGGGGAGCTGTTTTTT
size: once; J: TRBJ1-6; V: TRBV30; D: -; CDR3: CAWERGAGSPLHF; DNA: TGTGCCTGGGAGCGGGGGGCAGGATCACCCCTCCACTTT
size: -; J: TRBJ1-2; V: TRBV6-6; D: -; CDR3: CASSYSGKSQPGYTF; DNA: TGTGCCAGCAGTTACTCGGGCAAAAGCCAACCTGGCTACACCTTC
size: -; J: TRBJ2-3; V: TRBV7-3; D: TRBD2; CDR3: CASSLTSVAGGFRDTQYF; DNA: TGTGCCAGCAGCTTAACGTCCGTAGCGGGGGGGTTCAGAGATACGCAGTATTTT
size: once; J: TRBJ1-5; V: TRBV6-5; D: -; CDR3: CASGSQPQHF; DNA: TGTGCCAGCGGGTCCCAGCCCCAGCATTTT
size: -; J: TRBJ2-7; V: TRBV2; D: TRBD1; CDR3: CASSRQGPSYEQYF; DNA: TGTGCCAGCAGCCGACAGGGCCCGTCCTACGAGCAGTACTTC
size: -; J: TRBJ2-7; V: TRBV11-2; D: -; CDR3: CASSLNNYEQYF; DNA: TGTGCCAGCAGCTTAAACAACTACGAGCAGTACTTC
size: -; J: TRBJ2-1; V: TRBV19; D: -; CDR3: CASSMGDSKNEQFF; DNA: TGTGCCAGTAGTATGGGTGACAGCAAGAATGAGCAGTTCTTC
size: -; J: TRBJ2-1; V: TRBV6-1; D: -; CDR3: CASSLRGDNEQFF; DNA: TGTGCCAGCAGCCTCAGGGGGGACAATGAGCAGTTCTTC
size: -; J: TRBJ1-3; V: TRBV4-1; D: -; CDR3: CASSQGRVAGKGNTIYF; DNA: TGCGCCAGCAGCCAAGGGCGCGTGGCAGGGAAGGGAAACACCATATATTTT
size: -; J: TRBJ2-3; V: TRBV5-4; D: TRBD1; CDR3: CASSSGQGFWTDTQYF; DNA: TGTGCCAGCAGCTCGGGACAGGGATTTTGGACAGATACGCAGTATTTT
size: -; J: TRBJ2-7; V: TRBV7-2; D: -; CDR3: CASSLGTVSYEQYF; DNA: TGTGCCAGCAGCTTAGGTACCGTAAGCTACGAGCAGTACTTC